Listed here is a single T cell receptor beta chain. CD45RO-negative CD8 cells positively selected for CCR7 made up the naive population, which excluded terminally differentiated effector memory CD45RA+ cells. The sample originates from a study of shared clonotypes between healthy human individuals. This CDR3 is built from 14 residues. The V and J ends lost 3 bases and 1 base respectively, with 9 bases between them. Looked up from germline, CDR1 is KGHSH and CDR2 is LQKENI. Sequencing used immunoSEQ multiplex PCR; TCRdb keeps in-frame clones, though not all of them. The sample includes about 580,000 clones, roughly 98% of them seen just once.

This TCR was recovered from a man younger than 40 in good health. The chain recombines TRBV18 with TRBJ2-5, with D possibly matching TRBD1 (6 bases). The sample consisted of naive CD8+ T cells sorted from blood. The CDR3 sequence is CASSPGQFQETQYF. The CDR3 DNA follows: TGTGCCAGCTCACCTGGACAGTTCCAAGAGACCCAGTACTTC.